The present T cell receptor (beta chain) was sequenced within a study of CD8+ T cells in alopecia areata. Study-level results: Lesional scalp, especially alopecia totalis/universalis, showed higher clonality than normal scalp.

The sequencing template was cDNA reverse transcribed from extracted RNA. Repertoires were generated with immunoSEQ multiplex PCR, while TCRdb's copy carries only in-frame clones and drops some. The data show roughly 120,000 clones, with 55% to 65% seen just once and around 2.8% held by the top ten. The germline V and J ends were trimmed by 5 bases and 5 bases, with 10 bases remaining between them. Germline CDR1 reads MNHEY; CDR2 reads SVGAGI. There are 14 residues in the CDR3. With respect to this clone: The antigen remains undetermined.

The chain joins TRBV6-5 to TRBJ1-6; D is ambiguous. This sequence was found in a human donor in good health. Source material: CD4+ T cells sorted from blood. The CDR3 here is CASSADGNNSPLHF. CDR3 bases: TGTGCCAGCAGTGCGGACGGAAATAATTCACCCCTCCACTTT.